The T cell receptor (beta chain) described here comes from a study of blood T cell repertoires in COVID-19. The CDR3 contains 15 residues. Germline CDR1 and CDR2: LNHDA and SQIVND (reference sequence). With V trimmed by 5 bases and J by 3 bases, 5 bases remained unmatched. TCRdb's table, derived via immunoSEQ multiplex PCR, lists solely in-frame clones and lacks some. The sample has about 160,000 clones, approximately 92% seen once. The sample taken for sequencing was peripheral blood. This chain joins TRBV19 and TRBJ2-1; 9 bases align to TRBD2. This TCR came from a man aged 25-40 years with COVID-19, enrolled during active disease. The CDR3 bases are TGTGCCAGTAGTTCCAGCGGGAGGCTCTACAATGAGCAGTTCTTC. This sequence encodes CASSSSGRLYNEQFF.